This entry features one T cell receptor (beta chain) sequence. Repertoires were generated with immunoSEQ multiplex PCR, while TCRdb's copy carries only in-frame clones and drops some. This sample yields 59,000 or so clones, of which over 70% are seen a single time; around 19% belongs to the top ten. Germline assignment: CDR1 SNHLY and CDR2 FYNNEI. CDR3 length equals 13 residues. With 6 bases removed from V and 4 bases from J, the gap between germline ends came to 9 bases. This entry comes from a study of blood T cell repertoires in COVID-19. The sample consisted of peripheral blood. The TCR sequence derives from a woman between 50 and 59 years old with active or convalescent COVID-19. The J gene is TRBJ2-2, the V gene TRBV2; TRBD2 is a possible D gene (6 bases). The CDR3 sequence: CASSYSGTGELFF. The CDR3 DNA sequence: TGTGCCAGCAGCTATAGCGGCACCGGGGAGCTGTTTTTT.